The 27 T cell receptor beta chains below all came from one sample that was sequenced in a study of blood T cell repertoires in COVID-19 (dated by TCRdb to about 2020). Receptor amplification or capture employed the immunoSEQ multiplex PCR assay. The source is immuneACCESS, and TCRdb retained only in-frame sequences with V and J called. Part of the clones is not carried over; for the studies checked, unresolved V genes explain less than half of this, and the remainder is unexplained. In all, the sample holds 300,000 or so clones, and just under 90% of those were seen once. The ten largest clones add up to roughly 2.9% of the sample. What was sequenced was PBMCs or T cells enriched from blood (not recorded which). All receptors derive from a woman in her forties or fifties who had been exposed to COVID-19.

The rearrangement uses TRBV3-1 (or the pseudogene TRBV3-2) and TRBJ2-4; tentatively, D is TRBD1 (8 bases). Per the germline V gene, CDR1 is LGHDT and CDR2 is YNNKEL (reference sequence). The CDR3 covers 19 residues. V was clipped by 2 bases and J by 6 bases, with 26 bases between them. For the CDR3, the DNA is TGTGCCAGCAGCCAAACCCTCGGGGCTACAGGGGGGGTTGTAAACATTCAGTACTTC. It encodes CASSQTLGATGGVVNIQYF.

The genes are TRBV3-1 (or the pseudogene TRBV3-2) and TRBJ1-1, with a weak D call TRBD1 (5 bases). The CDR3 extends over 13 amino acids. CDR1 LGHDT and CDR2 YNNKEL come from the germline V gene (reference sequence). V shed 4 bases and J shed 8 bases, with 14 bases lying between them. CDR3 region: CASSPGWDSEAFF. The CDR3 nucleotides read TGTGCCAGCAGCCCCGGCTGGGACTCAGAAGCTTTCTTT.

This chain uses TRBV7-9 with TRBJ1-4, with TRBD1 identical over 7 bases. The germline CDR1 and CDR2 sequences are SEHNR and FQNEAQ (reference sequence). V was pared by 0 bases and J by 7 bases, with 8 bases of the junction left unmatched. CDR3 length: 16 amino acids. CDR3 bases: TGTGCCAGCAGCTTAGCGGTGACAGGGATAAGTGAAAAACTGTTTTTT. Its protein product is CASSLAVTGISEKLFF.

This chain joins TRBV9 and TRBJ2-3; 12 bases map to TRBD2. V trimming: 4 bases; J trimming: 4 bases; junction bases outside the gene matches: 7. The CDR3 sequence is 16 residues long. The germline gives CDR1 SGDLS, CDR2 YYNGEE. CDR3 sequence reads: CASSPRLAGGSDTQYF. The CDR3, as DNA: TGTGCCAGCAGCCCCAGGCTAGCGGGGGGGTCAGATACGCAGTATTTT.

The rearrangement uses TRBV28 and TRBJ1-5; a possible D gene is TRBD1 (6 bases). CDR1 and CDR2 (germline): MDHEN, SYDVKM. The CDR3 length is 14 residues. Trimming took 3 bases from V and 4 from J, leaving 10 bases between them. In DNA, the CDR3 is TGTGCCAGCAGTTTGGTTCAGGGGAATCAGCCCCAGCATTTT. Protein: CASSLVQGNQPQHF.

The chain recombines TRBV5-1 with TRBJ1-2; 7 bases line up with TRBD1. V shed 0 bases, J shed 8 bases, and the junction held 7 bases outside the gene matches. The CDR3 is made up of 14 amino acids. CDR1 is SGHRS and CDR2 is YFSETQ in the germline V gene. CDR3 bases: TGCGCCAGCAGCTTGGCAGAGACAGGGTACGGCTACACCTTC. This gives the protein CASSLAETGYGYTF.

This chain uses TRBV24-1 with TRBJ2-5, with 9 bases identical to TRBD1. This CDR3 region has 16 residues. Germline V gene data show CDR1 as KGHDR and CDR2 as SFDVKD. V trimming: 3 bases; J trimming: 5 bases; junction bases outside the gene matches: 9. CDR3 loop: CATSDGQGLGLETQYF. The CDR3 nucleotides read TGTGCCACCAGTGATGGACAGGGGTTGGGGTTGGAGACCCAGTACTTC.

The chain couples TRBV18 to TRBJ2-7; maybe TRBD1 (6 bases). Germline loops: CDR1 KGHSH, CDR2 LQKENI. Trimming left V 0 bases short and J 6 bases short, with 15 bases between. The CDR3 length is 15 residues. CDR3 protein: CASSPPGQGQGEQYF. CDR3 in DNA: TGTGCCAGCTCACCACCCGGCCAGGGACAAGGCGAGCAGTACTTC.

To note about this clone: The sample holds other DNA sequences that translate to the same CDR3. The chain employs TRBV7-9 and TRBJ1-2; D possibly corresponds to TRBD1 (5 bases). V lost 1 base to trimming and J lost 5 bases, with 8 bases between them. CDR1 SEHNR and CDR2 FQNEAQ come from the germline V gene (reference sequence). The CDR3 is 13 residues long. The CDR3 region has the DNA TGTGCCAGCAGCTTAGGGCAGGGATATGGCTACACCTTC. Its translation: CASSLGQGYGYTF. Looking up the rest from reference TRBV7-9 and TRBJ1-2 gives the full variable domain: DTGVSQNPRHKITKRGQNVTFRCDPISEHNRLYWYRQTLGQGPEFLTYFQNEAQLEKSRLLSDRFSAERPKGSFSTLEIQRTEQGDSAMYLCASSLGQGYGYTFGSGTRLTVV.

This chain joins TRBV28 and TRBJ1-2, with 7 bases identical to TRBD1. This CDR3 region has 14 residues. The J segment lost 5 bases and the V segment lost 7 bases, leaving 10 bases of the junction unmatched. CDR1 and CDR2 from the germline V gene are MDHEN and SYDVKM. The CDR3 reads CASTSWDRVYGYTF. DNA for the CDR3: TGTGCCAGCACTTCTTGGGACAGAGTTTATGGCTACACCTTC.

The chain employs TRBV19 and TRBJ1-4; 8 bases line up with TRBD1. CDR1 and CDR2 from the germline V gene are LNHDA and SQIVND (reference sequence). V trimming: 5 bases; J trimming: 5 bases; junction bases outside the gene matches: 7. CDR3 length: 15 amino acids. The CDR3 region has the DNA TGTGCCAGTAGTGACCGGGACAGGTTAAATGAAAAACTGTTTTTT. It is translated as CASSDRDRLNEKLFF.

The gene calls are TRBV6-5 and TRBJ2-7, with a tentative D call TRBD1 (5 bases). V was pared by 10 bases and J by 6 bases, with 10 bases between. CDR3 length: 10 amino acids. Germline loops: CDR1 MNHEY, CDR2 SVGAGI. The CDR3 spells CATRGGEQYF. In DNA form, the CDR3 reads TGTGCCACTAGGGGCGGCGAGCAGTACTTC.

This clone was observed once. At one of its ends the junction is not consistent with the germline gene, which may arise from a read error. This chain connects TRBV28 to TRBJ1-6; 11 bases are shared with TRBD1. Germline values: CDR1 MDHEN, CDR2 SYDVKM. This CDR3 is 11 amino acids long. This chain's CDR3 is CGTGGPSPLHF. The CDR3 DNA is TGCGGGACAGGGGGGCCTTCACCCCTCCACTTT.

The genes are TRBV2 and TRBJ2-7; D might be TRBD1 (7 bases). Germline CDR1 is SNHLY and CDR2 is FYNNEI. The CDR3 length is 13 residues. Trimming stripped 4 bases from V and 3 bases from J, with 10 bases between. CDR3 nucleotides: TGTGCCAGCAGTGCAGGGGGGAACTACGAGCAGTACTTC. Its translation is CASSAGGNYEQYF.

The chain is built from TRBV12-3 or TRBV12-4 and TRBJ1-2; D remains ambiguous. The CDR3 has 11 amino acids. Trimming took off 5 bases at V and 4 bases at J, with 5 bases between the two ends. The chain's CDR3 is CASSSFYGYTF. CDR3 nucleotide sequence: TGTGCCAGCAGTAGCTTCTATGGCTACACCTTC.

The CDR3 DNA is TGCGCCAGCAGCTTGGATGACAGGGTAAGCGACGAGCAGTACTTC. Translated: CASSLDDRVSDEQYF. This chain connects TRBV5-1 to TRBJ2-7, with 7 bases matching TRBD1. The CDR3 extends over 15 amino acids. Trimming at V came to 0 bases and at J to 5 bases, leaving 8 bases not matched to a gene. CDR1 and CDR2 from the germline V gene are SGHRS and YFSETQ.

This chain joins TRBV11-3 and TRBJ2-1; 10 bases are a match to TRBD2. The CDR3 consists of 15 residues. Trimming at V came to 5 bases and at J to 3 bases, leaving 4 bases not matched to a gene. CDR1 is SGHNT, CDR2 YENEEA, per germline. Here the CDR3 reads CASSLTSGDYNEQFF. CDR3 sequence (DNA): TGTGCCAGCAGCCTCACTAGCGGGGACTACAATGAGCAGTTCTTC.

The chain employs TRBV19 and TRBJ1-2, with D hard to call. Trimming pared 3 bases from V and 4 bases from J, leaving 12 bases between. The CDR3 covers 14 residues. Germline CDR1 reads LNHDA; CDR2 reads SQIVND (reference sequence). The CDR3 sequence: CASSIFQRSYGYTF. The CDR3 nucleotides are TGTGCCAGTAGTATCTTTCAGCGGAGCTATGGCTACACCTTC.

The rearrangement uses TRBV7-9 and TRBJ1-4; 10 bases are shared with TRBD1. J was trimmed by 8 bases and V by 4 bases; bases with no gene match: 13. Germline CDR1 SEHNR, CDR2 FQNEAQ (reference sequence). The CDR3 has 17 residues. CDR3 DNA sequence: TGTGCCAGCAGCTCCGGGACAGGGGTCACGACGGAGGAAAAACTGTTTTTT. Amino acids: CASSSGTGVTTEEKLFF.

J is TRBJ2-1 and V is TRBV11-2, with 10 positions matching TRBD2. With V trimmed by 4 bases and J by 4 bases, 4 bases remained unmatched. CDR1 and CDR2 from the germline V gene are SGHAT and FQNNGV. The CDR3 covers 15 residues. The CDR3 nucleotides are TGTGCCAGCAGCTCTCTAGCGGGGGAGTACAATGAGCAGTTCTTC. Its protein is CASSSLAGEYNEQFF.

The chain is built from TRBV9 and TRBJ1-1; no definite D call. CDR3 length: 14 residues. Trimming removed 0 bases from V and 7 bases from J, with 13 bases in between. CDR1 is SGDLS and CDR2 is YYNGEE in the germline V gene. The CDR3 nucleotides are TGTGCCAGCAGCGTAGCAGGCACACAGAGTGAAGCTTTCTTT. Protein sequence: CASSVAGTQSEAFF.

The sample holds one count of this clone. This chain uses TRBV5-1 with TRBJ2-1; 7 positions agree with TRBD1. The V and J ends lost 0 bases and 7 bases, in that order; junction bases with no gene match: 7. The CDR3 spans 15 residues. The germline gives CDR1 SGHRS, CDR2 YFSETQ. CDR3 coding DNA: TGCGCCAGCAGCTTGGTAGGGACAGCGGAAAATGAGCAGTTCTTC. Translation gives CASSLVGTAENEQFF.

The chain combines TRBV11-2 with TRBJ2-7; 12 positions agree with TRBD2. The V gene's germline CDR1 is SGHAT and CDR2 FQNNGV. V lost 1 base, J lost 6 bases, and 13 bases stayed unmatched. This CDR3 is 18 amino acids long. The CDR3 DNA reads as TGTGCCAGCAGCTTAGGGACTAGCGGGGCCGACCTTATTTTCGAGCAGTACTTC. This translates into CASSLGTSGADLIFEQYF.

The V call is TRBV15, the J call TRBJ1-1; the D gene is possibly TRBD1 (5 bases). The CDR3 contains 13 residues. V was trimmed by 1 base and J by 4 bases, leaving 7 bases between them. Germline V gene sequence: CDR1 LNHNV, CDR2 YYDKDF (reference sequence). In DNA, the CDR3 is TGTGCCACCAGCAGAGGTCAGGGCACTGAAGCTTTCTTT. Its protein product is CATSRGQGTEAFF.

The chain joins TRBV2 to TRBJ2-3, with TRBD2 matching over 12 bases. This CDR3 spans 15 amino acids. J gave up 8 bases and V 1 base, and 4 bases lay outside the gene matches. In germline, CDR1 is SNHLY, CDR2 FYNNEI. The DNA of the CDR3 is TGTGCCAGCAGTGAAGGGACTAGCGGGGTGGGTACGCAGTATTTT. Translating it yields CASSEGTSGVGTQYF.

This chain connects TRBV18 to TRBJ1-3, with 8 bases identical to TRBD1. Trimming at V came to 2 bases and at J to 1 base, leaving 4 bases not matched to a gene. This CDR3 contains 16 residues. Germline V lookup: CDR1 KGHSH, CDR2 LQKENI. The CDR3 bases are TGTGCCAGCTCACCAATGGACAGGGCTTCTGGAAACACCATATATTTT. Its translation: CASSPMDRASGNTIYF.

The CDR3 region has the DNA TGTGCCAGCAGCGAACCCGGGACTAGCGGGGGGGCCTCATACAATGAGCAGTTCTTC. It encodes CASSEPGTSGGASYNEQFF. The chain recombines TRBV7-2 with TRBJ2-1; TRBD2 aligns across 16 bases. Germline V gene sequence: CDR1 SGHTA, CDR2 FQGNSA. Germline trimming cut 5 bases from V and 4 bases from J; bases unmatched to any gene: 11. This CDR3 has 19 residues.